This TCR beta chain derives from a study of T cell repertoires in cytomegalovirus infection. Background on the study: Used in the study were CMV epitopes, some recently identified and HLA-C-restricted, others well-studied and HLA-B-restricted. Whole-study results and caveats: Cumulated frequencies of public TCR beta families served to identify carriers of CMV plus the relevant HLA. The study found HLA-C-restricted CMV-specific TCR beta clonotypes dominating the ex vivo response.

Between the trimmed V and J ends, which lost 2 bases and 0 bases, there was a span of 10 bases. The CDR3 covers 15 residues. Germline loops: CDR1 SGHTA, CDR2 FQGTGA. In this sample, this clonotype turned up many times. Its matching antigen is unknown. One entry per CDR3 protein results from TCRdb running MiXCR on the reads. The sample lists fewer than 950,000 distinct CDR3 sequences, around a third seen once, with around 12% in the top ten. The chain carries TRBV7-3 and TRBJ2-5; the D is unclear. This TCR came from a human donor in good health (CMV status not recorded). Some clones in this sample may be carry-over from other donors' samples. Sequenced here: cultured CD8+ T cells from PBMCs, sampled from culture after CMV antigen stimulation. The CDR3, as DNA: TGTGCCAGCAGCTTATTGGGCAGCCACCAAGAGACCCAGTACTTC. Residues: CASSLLGSHQETQYF.